A single sample is the source of the 3 T cell receptor beta chains below, sequenced in a study of CD8 T cells in Susac syndrome. RNA, at about 0.45 to 1 ug, was reverse transcribed with random hexamers. TCRdb called the immunoSEQ multiplex PCR reads again in MiXCR, with one record for every CDR3 protein. The data contain some 300,000 distinct CDR3 sequences, approximately 85% of them singletons. The sequencing input was CD8+ T cells from PBMCs. Source of these receptors: a human donor with multiple sclerosis.

The rearrangement uses TRBV28 and TRBJ2-2, with no clear D. There are 16 residues in the CDR3. V dropped 3 bases and J dropped 2 bases, with 13 bases sitting between them. CDR1 MDHEN and CDR2 SYDVKM come from the germline V gene. CDR3 bases: TGTGCCAGCAGTTTTCGGCAGCTAGTTAACACCGGGGAGCTGTTTTTT. It translates to CASSFRQLVNTGELFF.

CDR3 DNA sequence: TGCAGCGTTGAAGACCCCAAGGAGCAGTACTTC. Protein: CSVEDPKEQYF. The J gene is TRBJ2-7, the V gene TRBV29-1; D not resolved. This CDR3 is 11 amino acids long. Trimming cost V 0 bases and J 7 bases, with 7 bases left between them. CDR1 SQVTM and CDR2 ANQGSEA come from the germline V gene.

The chain employs TRBV11-2 and TRBJ1-4, with D possibly TRBD1 on 5 matching bases. The CDR3 is 13 amino acids. Between the trimmed V and J ends, which lost 5 bases and 10 bases, there was a span of 14 bases. Germline CDR1 is SGHAT and CDR2 is FQNNGV. The CDR3 DNA follows: TGTGCCAGCAGCGCCCGTCGGGGGGGAAAACTGTTTTTT. Translated, it gives CASSARRGGKLFF.